This passage covers 5 T cell receptor beta chains from one sample sequenced in a study of glioma-infiltrating T cells after dendritic cell vaccination. Time point noted: after dendritic cell vaccination, including at tumor progression/relapse. Data came from immunoSEQ multiplex PCR; TCRdb stores just in-frame clones and leaves some out. The sample shows around 78,000 clones, around 90% of them seen only once. Here the sequenced sample was blood, taken after dendritic cell vaccination. All receptors derive from a human donor with glioblastoma.

This clone has only one observation. The chain carries TRBV5-4 and TRBJ2-1; a possible D gene is TRBD1 (5 bases). CDR3 length: 15 amino acids. V was trimmed by 0 bases and J by 10 bases, leaving 17 bases between them. In germline, CDR1 is SGHNT, CDR2 YYREEE (reference sequence). The CDR3 DNA follows: TGTGCCAGCAGCTTGGCCCTTCGGACCCAGGGAGAGCAGTTCTTC. It translates to CASSLALRTQGEQFF.

A few counts support this clone. The V gene is TRBV5-8, the J gene TRBJ1-5; tentatively, D is TRBD1 (5 bases). With 7 bases removed from V and 5 bases from J, the gap between germline ends came to 13 bases. There are 13 residues in the CDR3. The germline V gene has CDR1 SGHTS and CDR2 YDEGEE. The CDR3 sequence: CASSGRADQPQHF. The CDR3 coding sequence is TGTGCCAGCTCCGGCAGGGCCGATCAGCCCCAGCATTTT.

The V and J genes are TRBV4-3 and TRBJ2-1; the D is unclear. In germline, CDR1 is LGHNA, CDR2 YSLEER. The CDR3 contains 15 residues. The V and J ends lost 2 bases and 4 bases respectively, with 12 bases between them. The CDR3 here is CASSQNPSLYNEQFF. The CDR3 nucleotides read TGCGCCAGCAGCCAAAACCCGAGCCTTTACAATGAGCAGTTCTTC.

This clone was recorded once. The chain combines TRBV10-2 with TRBJ2-4; TRBD2 matches at 8 bases. Germline CDR1 reads WSHSY; CDR2 reads SAAADI. Trimming at V came to 6 bases and at J to 0 bases, leaving 4 bases not matched to a gene. The CDR3 contains 15 residues. CDR3 protein: CASSGGDLAKNIQYF. The CDR3 DNA is TGCGCCAGCAGCGGGGGGGACCTAGCCAAAAACATTCAGTACTTC.

DNA of the CDR3: TGTGCCAGCCGACAGGACCCTAATGAAAAACTGTTTTTT. This codes for CASRQDPNEKLFF. This sequence joins TRBV6-5 and TRBJ1-4, with D perhaps matching TRBD1 (6 bases). The V gene lost 8 bases and the J gene lost 3 bases, with 10 bases spanning the gap. The CDR3 spans 13 residues. The V gene's germline CDR1 is MNHEY and CDR2 SVGAGI.